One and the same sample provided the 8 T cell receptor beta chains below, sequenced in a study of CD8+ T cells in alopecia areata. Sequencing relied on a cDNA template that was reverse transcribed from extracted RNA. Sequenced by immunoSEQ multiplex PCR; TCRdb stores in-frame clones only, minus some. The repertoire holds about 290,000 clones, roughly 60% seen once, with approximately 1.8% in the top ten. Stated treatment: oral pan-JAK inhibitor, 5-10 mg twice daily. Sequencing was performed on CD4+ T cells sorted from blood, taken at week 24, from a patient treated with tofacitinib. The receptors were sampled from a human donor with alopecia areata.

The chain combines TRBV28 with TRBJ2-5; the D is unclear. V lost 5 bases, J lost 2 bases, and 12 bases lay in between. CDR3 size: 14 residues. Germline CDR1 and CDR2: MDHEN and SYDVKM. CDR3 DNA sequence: TGTGCCAGCAGTATGGGTGGCTCACAAGAGACCCAGTACTTC. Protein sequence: CASSMGGSQETQYF. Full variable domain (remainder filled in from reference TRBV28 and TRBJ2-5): DVKVTQSSRYLVKRTGEKVFLECVQDMDHENMFWYRQDPGLGLRLIYFSYDVKMKEKGDIPEGYSVSREKKERFSLILESASTNQTSMYLCASSMGGSQETQYFGPGTRLLVL.

The CDR3 coding sequence is TGTGCCAGCAGTGACGCGACAGTAATAAACTATGGCTACACCTTC. It yields the protein CASSDATVINYGYTF. V gene TRBV6-1 combines with J gene TRBJ1-2; tentative D call: TRBD1 (5 bases). Per the germline V gene, CDR1 is MNHNS and CDR2 is SASEGT. This CDR3 is built from 15 residues. V gave up 3 bases and J gave up 2 bases, with 13 bases separating them.

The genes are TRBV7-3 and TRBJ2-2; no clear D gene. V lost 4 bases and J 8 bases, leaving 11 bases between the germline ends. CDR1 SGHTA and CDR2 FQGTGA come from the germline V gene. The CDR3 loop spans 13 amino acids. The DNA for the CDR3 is TGTGCCAGCAGCTCGACTCAGAGTGGGGAGCTGTTTTTT. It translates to CASSSTQSGELFF.

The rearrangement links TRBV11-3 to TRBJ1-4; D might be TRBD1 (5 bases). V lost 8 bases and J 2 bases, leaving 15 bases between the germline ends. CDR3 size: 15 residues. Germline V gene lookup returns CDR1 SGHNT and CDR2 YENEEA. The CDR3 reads CASPTVPRTNEKLFF. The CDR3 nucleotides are TGTGCCAGCCCGACAGTTCCTCGGACTAATGAAAAACTGTTTTTT.

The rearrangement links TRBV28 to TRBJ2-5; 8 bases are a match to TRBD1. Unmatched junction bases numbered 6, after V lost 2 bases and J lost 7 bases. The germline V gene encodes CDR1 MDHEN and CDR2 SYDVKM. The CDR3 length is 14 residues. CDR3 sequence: CASSLAGTGGTQYF. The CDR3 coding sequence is TGTGCCAGCAGTTTAGCGGGGACAGGTGGGACCCAGTACTTC.

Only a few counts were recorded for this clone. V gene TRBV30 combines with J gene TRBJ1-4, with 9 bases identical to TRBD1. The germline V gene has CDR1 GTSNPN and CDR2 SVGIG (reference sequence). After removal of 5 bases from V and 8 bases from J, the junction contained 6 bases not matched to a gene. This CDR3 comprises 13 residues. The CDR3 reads CAWSGQGVEKLFF. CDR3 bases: TGTGCCTGGTCGGGACAGGGAGTGGAAAAACTGTTTTTT.

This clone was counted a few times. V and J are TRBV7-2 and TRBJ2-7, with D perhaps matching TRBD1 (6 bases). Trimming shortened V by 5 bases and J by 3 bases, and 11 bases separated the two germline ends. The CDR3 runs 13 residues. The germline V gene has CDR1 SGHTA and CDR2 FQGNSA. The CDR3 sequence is CASSEGGLYEQYF. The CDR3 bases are TGTGCCAGCAGCGAAGGGGGTCTCTACGAGCAGTACTTC.

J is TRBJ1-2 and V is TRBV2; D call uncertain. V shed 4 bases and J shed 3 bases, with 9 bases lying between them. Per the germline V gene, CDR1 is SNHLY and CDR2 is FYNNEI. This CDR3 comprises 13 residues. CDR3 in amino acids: CASSGRADYGYTF. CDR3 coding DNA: TGTGCCAGCAGTGGAAGGGCTGACTATGGCTACACCTTC.